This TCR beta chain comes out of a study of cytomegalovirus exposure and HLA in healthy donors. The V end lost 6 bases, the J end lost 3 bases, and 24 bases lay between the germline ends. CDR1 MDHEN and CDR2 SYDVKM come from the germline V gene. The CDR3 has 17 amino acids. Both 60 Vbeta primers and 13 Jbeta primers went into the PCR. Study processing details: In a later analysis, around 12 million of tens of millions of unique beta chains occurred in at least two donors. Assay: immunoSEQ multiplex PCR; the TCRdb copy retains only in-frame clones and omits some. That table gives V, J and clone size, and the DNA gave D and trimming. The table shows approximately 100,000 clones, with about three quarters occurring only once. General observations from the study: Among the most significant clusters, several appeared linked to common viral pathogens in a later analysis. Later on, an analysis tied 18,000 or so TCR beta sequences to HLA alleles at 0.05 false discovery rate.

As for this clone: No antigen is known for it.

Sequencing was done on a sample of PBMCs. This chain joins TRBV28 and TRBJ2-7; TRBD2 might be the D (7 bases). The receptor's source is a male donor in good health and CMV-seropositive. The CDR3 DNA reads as TGTGCCAGCAGGAAGCCGGGGGGCGGTACAGAGGGCTACGAGCAGTACTTC. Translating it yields CASRKPGGGTEGYEQYF.